The rows below give T cell receptor beta chains drawn from one sample of a study of identifying expanded T cells in peripheral blood. The table came from immunoSEQ multiplex PCR; TCRdb's copy has only in-frame clones and leaves some out. The sample consists of some 100,000 clones, around 88% of them appearing once. Sequencing was done on a sample of blood. The receptors here all came from a person between 18 and 69 years old in good health. The CDR3 runs from the conserved cysteine through the conserved F or W. The order of the fields is J gene, V gene, D gene, clone size, CDR3 protein, CDR3 DNA. D genes are given only for firm matches. The size entry is marked missing in some rows and otherwise reads once, few, many or a size class.

>TRBJ1-2|TRBV28|.|many
CASSLDNNYGYTF
TGTGCCAGCAGTTTGGACAACAACTATGGCTACACCTTC
>TRBJ1-5|TRBV10-3|.|.
CAIGHPDGQPQHF
TGTGCCATCGGTCATCCCGACGGACAGCCCCAGCATTTT
>TRBJ2-5|TRBV5-4|.|.
CASSLAETQYF
TGTGCCAGCAGCTTAGCGGAGACCCAGTACTTC
>TRBJ2-2|TRBV4-1|.|.
CASSLRTGSGGELFF
TGCGCCAGCAGCTTACGTACTGGTTCTGGTGGGGAGCTGTTTTTT
>TRBJ2-7|TRBV7-9|TRBD1|.
CASSIRQGQGAYEQYF
TGTGCCAGCAGCATTCGGCAGGGACAGGGTGCTTACGAGCAGTACTTC
>TRBJ2-2|TRBV28|.|.
CASSRAGNTGELFF
TGTGCCAGCAGTAGGGCGGGGAACACCGGGGAGCTGTTTTTT
>TRBJ2-7|TRBV9|.|.
CASSVAGAGEQYF
TGTGCCAGCAGCGTAGCCGGGGCTGGGGAGCAGTACTTC
>TRBJ2-3|TRBV5-5|TRBD2|.
CASSRDSRGADTQYF
TGTGCCAGCAGCAGGGACTCCCGGGGGGCAGATACGCAGTATTTT
>TRBJ2-1|TRBV29-1|TRBD2|.
CSAMGLAGGHYNEQFF
TGCAGCGCTATGGGACTAGCGGGGGGCCACTACAATGAGCAGTTCTTC
>TRBJ2-1|TRBV6-6|.|.
CASSYRVELNEQFF
TGTGCCAGCAGTTACCGGGTAGAGTTGAATGAGCAGTTCTTC
>TRBJ1-5|TRBV28|.|.
CASSLRQTWGNQPQHF
TGTGCCAGCAGTTTACGGCAGACCTGGGGCAATCAGCCCCAGCATTTT
>TRBJ2-2|TRBV6-5|.|.
CASSYSTTQSGELFF
TGTGCCAGCAGTTACTCTACCACACAGAGCGGGGAGCTGTTTTTT
>TRBJ2-5|TRBV11-1|TRBD2|.
CASSLTPPSGVMRETQYF
TGTGCCAGCAGCTTAACCCCCCCTAGCGGGGTTATGAGGGAGACCCAGTACTTC
>TRBJ2-1|TRBV5-5|TRBD2|.
CASSVAGGHGEQFF
TGTGCCAGCAGCGTAGCGGGGGGGCATGGTGAGCAGTTCTTC
>TRBJ1-1|TRBV6-1|.|once
CASSEDRFRVMNTEAFF
TGTGCCAGCAGTGAAGATCGGTTTAGGGTTATGAACACTGAAGCTTTCTTT
>TRBJ1-6|TRBV18|.|.
CASSPRDGPLHF
TGTGCCAGCTCACCGCGGGACGGACCCCTCCACTTT
>TRBJ1-2|TRBV9|.|.
CARVSDTGEGGYTF
TGTGCCAGAGTATCGGACACCGGTGAGGGAGGCTACACCTTC
>TRBJ1-1|TRBV7-9|TRBD1|.
CASSRTSGGQGYENTEAFF
TGTGCCAGCAGCCGTACTTCGGGGGGACAGGGGTATGAGAACACTGAAGCTTTCTTT
>TRBJ2-1|TRBV29-1|TRBD2|.
CSVEYAGGGYSEQFF
TGCAGCGTTGAATACGCGGGGGGGGGCTACAGTGAGCAGTTCTTC
>TRBJ1-4|TRBV5-1|.|.
CASSKRGGPRETEKLFF
TGCGCCAGCAGCAAAAGGGGGGGGCCGAGAGAAACTGAAAAACTGTTTTTT
>TRBJ2-3|TRBV7-2|.|.
CASSSWGEGTDTQYF
TGTGCCAGCAGCTCCTGGGGCGAGGGGACAGATACGCAGTATTTT
>TRBJ1-1|TRBV19|TRBD1|.
CASSIRQGVTEAFF
TGTGCCAGTAGTATACGGCAGGGGGTCACTGAAGCTTTCTTT
>TRBJ1-1|TRBV7-2|.|.
CASSLAVGAVTEAFF
TGTGCCAGCAGCTTAGCCGTGGGCGCGGTAACTGAAGCTTTCTTT